Each of the 29 T cell receptor beta chains below was sequenced from the same sample in a study of Ad26.COV2.S vaccination and SARS-CoV-2 variants. As for treatment: 15 to 20 received Ad26.COV2.S at low or high dose, single or two shots; 5 received placebo; per-sample allocation not given. The samples date from day 63 after the first vaccine or placebo injection. Measured with immunoSEQ multiplex PCR; TCRdb has only the in-frame clones, and not every one. The table records approximately 400,000 clones, 80% to 90% of them present only once. Sequencing used peripheral blood, obtained in a trial of Ad26.COV2.S vaccine versus placebo. The source of these receptors is a person aged 18-60 years who received the Ad26.COV2.S COVID-19 vaccine or a placebo.

The rearrangement links TRBV4-2 to TRBJ1-1, with a tentative D call TRBD1 (5 bases). Trimming removed 0 bases from V and 4 bases from J, with 9 bases in between. The germline V gene has CDR1 LGHNA and CDR2 YNFKEQ. The CDR3 has 14 residues. The CDR3 nucleotides are TGTGCCAGCAGCCAAGAGGGGCCCGGCACTGAAGCTTTCTTT. Amino acid sequence: CASSQEGPGTEAFF.

A single count supports this clone. V usage is TRBV19 and J usage is TRBJ2-5, with D tentatively TRBD1 (6 bases). V was cut by 6 bases and J by 2 bases, with 10 bases left in between. The CDR3 covers 13 residues. Germline CDR1 reads LNHDA; CDR2 reads SQIVND (reference sequence). CDR3 sequence: CASSWTEQETQYF. Here the CDR3 DNA reads TGTGCCAGTAGCTGGACAGAGCAAGAGACCCAGTACTTC. Looking up the rest from reference TRBV19 and TRBJ2-5 gives the full variable domain: DGGITQSPKYLFRKEGQNVTLSCEQNLNHDAMYWYRQDPGQGLRLIYYSQIVNDFQKGDIAEGYSVSREKKESFPLTVTSAQKNPTAFYLCASSWTEQETQYFGPGTRLLVL.

The chain combines TRBV28 with TRBJ1-5; D uncertain. CDR1 is MDHEN and CDR2 is SYDVKM in the germline V gene. This CDR3 has 12 residues. Trimming cost V 3 bases and J 9 bases, with 9 bases left between them. In DNA form, the CDR3 reads TGTGCCAGCAGTTTTGGGGAGGGGCCCCAGCATTTT. Its translation is CASSFGEGPQHF.

This clone was seen once. The chain has TRBV27 and TRBJ2-1; D unclear. Per germline, CDR1 MNHEY and CDR2 SMNVEV (reference sequence). The CDR3 is 16 amino acids. V lost 8 bases and J 1 base, leaving 18 bases between the germline ends. CDR3 bases: TGTGCCAGCTCATTTCAAAGTCGCCTATCCTACAATGAGCAGTTCTTC. This encodes CASSFQSRLSYNEQFF.

V usage is TRBV27 and J usage is TRBJ1-2, with D maybe TRBD1 (6 bases). The CDR3 runs 14 residues. The germline CDR1 and CDR2 sequences are MNHEY and SMNVEV (reference sequence). V lost 5 bases and J lost 8, with 18 bases in between. The CDR3 reads CASSTIRTARGYTF. CDR3 nucleotides: TGTGCCAGCAGTACCATCCGGACAGCACGAGGCTACACCTTC.

This clone is a singleton in its sample. The chain combines TRBV25-1 with TRBJ2-3; TRBD2 matches at 9 bases. V shed 3 bases and J 4 bases; nucleotides not matched to a gene: 8. The CDR3 loop spans 16 amino acids. Per germline, CDR1 MGHDK and CDR2 SYGVNS. The CDR3 bases are TGTGCCAGCAGTGACCTGATAGCGGGAGAATCAGATACGCAGTATTTT. Protein product: CASSDLIAGESDTQYF.

V usage is TRBV6-5 and J usage is TRBJ1-2; 7 positions agree with TRBD1. Germline V gene data show CDR1 as MNHEY and CDR2 as SVGAGI. The CDR3 consists of 15 residues. J was trimmed by 7 bases and V by 2 bases; bases with no gene match: 10. CDR3 protein: CASSYAPGQPSGYTF. In nucleotides, the CDR3 is TGTGCCAGCAGTTACGCTCCGGGACAGCCCTCTGGCTACACCTTC.

The gene calls are TRBV9 and TRBJ2-7, with 11 nucleotides matching TRBD1. The V gene's germline CDR1 is SGDLS and CDR2 YYNGEE. The CDR3 runs to 15 residues. Trimming took 4 bases from V and 2 from J; bases not matched to a gene: 5. The CDR3 region has the DNA TGTGCCAGCAGCTATAGGGACAGGGGGACCTACGAGCAGTACTTC. Protein: CASSYRDRGTYEQYF.

This clone occurred a few times. The V and J genes are TRBV18 and TRBJ2-7, with 8 bases that match TRBD1. The CDR3 has 16 residues. The junction had 9 bases not matched to a gene; V was cut back by 5 bases and J by 0 bases. The germline V gene has CDR1 KGHSH and CDR2 LQKENI. CDR3 amino acids: CASSATQGARSYEQYF. CDR3 DNA sequence: TGTGCCAGCTCAGCTACCCAGGGGGCTCGCTCCTACGAGCAGTACTTC.

V is TRBV6-4 and J is TRBJ2-1, with 9 nucleotides matching TRBD1. The trim removed 5 bases at V and 6 bases at J, leaving 8 bases unmatched. Germline CDR1 is MRHNA and CDR2 is SNTAGT. This CDR3 has 15 amino acids. The CDR3 DNA follows: TGTGCCAGCAGTCGTACAGGGGGCGAGGGCAATGAGCAGTTCTTC. Amino acids: CASSRTGGEGNEQFF.

The table lists this clone with a count of one. The rearrangement joins TRBV13 to TRBJ1-1, with D unclear. Germline V gene lookup returns CDR1 PRHDT and CDR2 FYEKMQ (reference sequence). The CDR3 is 16 amino acids. With 5 bases removed from V and 2 bases from J, the gap between germline ends came to 18 bases. The CDR3 loop is CASSPLLWYSNTEAFF. The CDR3 DNA reads as TGTGCCAGCAGCCCCCTCCTTTGGTACAGTAACACTGAAGCTTTCTTT.

The chain has TRBV18 and TRBJ1-1; 8 nucleotides agree with TRBD1. Per germline, CDR1 KGHSH and CDR2 LQKENI. The length of the CDR3 is 18 residues. The V segment lost 3 bases and the J segment 2 bases; nucleotides outside the gene matches: 14. The CDR3 reads CASSPLSQGAGINTEAFF. CDR3 sequence (DNA): TGTGCCAGCTCACCCCTTTCTCAGGGGGCTGGGATCAACACTGAAGCTTTCTTT.

The chain recombines TRBV12-5 with TRBJ2-1; a possible D gene is TRBD2 (5 bases). Per germline, CDR1 LGHNT and CDR2 FRNRAP. Trimming took off 4 bases at V and 2 bases at J, with 18 bases between the two ends. There are 17 residues in the CDR3. The CDR3 DNA follows: TGTGCTAGTGGTTCCGGGGTCGGCGACCCTGCCTACAATGAGCAGTTCTTC. Translating gives CASGSGVGDPAYNEQFF.

J is TRBJ2-5 and V is TRBV5-1; 7 bases map to TRBD2. Germline assignment: CDR1 SGHRS and CDR2 YFSETQ. Trimming removed 0 bases from V and 5 bases from J; junction bases left unmatched: 16. This CDR3 comprises 18 residues. The chain's CDR3 is CASSLALAGAVGLETQYF. For the CDR3, the DNA is TGCGCCAGCAGCTTGGCCCTTGCGGGAGCGGTAGGATTGGAGACCCAGTACTTC.

This chain uses TRBV3-1 (or the pseudogene TRBV3-2) with TRBJ2-7; tentatively, D is TRBD1 (5 bases). The V gene lost 1 base and the J gene lost 4 bases, with 11 bases spanning the gap. Germline loops: CDR1 LGHDT, CDR2 YNNKEL (reference sequence). This CDR3 is 14 amino acids long. Written as DNA, the CDR3 is TGTGCCAGCAGCCAAGGATTCAGGGAATACGAGCAGTACTTC. The encoded protein is CASSQGFREYEQYF.

V is TRBV4-3 and J is TRBJ1-2; no clear D gene. This CDR3 spans 14 amino acids. Trimming took off 0 bases at V and 4 bases at J, with 9 bases between the two ends. CDR1 is LGHNA, CDR2 YSLEER, per germline. In DNA, the CDR3 is TGCGCCAGCAGCCAAGAAGTGCATCTCTATGGCTACACCTTC. Its protein product is CASSQEVHLYGYTF.

This chain joins TRBV7-6 and TRBJ2-1, with a tentative D call TRBD1 (8 bases). This CDR3 spans 15 amino acids. Deletions cut 4 bases from V and 6 bases from J, with 16 bases between. Looked up from germline, CDR1 is SGHVS and CDR2 is FNYEAQ. CDR3 coding DNA: TGTGCCAGCAGCTCCCGACAGGGGAGGGGCAATGAGCAGTTCTTC. Residues: CASSSRQGRGNEQFF.

The chain couples TRBV12-3 or TRBV12-4 to TRBJ2-5; unclear D gene. CDR3 size: 13 residues. Trimming took 1 base from V and 5 from J, leaving 8 bases between them. CDR3 amino acids: CASSLVVGETQYF. Written as DNA, the CDR3 is TGTGCCAGCAGTTTAGTGGTCGGGGAGACCCAGTACTTC.

This clone was counted a single time. The chain couples TRBV6-2 or TRBV6-3 to TRBJ1-2; the match to TRBD1 covers 10 bases. CDR3 length equals 16 residues. CDR1 is MNHEY, CDR2 SVGEGT, per germline. V trimming: 5 bases; J trimming: 7 bases; junction bases outside the gene matches: 13. The CDR3 sequence: CASSTPFDRGPGGYTF. The CDR3, as DNA: TGTGCCAGCAGTACTCCCTTCGACAGGGGGCCAGGTGGCTACACCTTC.

The chain carries TRBV3-1 (or the pseudogene TRBV3-2) and TRBJ1-1; D unresolved. The CDR3 is 12 amino acids. CDR1 and CDR2 (germline): LGHDT, YNNKEL (reference sequence). The ends were cut back, 1 base at V and 6 bases at J, with 6 bases in the middle. The CDR3, as DNA: TGTGCCAGCAGCCAAGTAAGGGCTGAAGCTTTCTTT. It yields the protein CASSQVRAEAFF.

The genes are TRBV5-1 and TRBJ1-2; 7 bases are a match to TRBD1. V gave up 3 bases and J gave up 0 bases; unmatched junction bases: 2. This CDR3 spans 14 amino acids. The germline CDR1 and CDR2 sequences are SGHRS and YFSETQ. The CDR3 protein is CASSSGTANYGYTF. Here the CDR3 DNA reads TGCGCCAGCAGCTCCGGGACAGCTAACTATGGCTACACCTTC.

This clone was observed a few times. V usage is TRBV6-5 and J usage is TRBJ2-7; possible D gene TRBD2, 7 bases. Germline CDR1 reads MNHEY; CDR2 reads SVGAGI. This CDR3 spans 15 amino acids. V lost 7 bases and J 6 bases, leaving 22 bases between the germline ends. Written as DNA, the CDR3 is TGTGCCAGCACCCCGGGGGGCGGGATTAAGGGCGAGCAGTACTTC. This sequence encodes CASTPGGGIKGEQYF.

The rearrangement joins TRBV2 to TRBJ2-3; 7 positions match TRBD2. The CDR3 runs 13 residues. V shed 7 bases, J shed 3 bases, and the junction held 4 bases outside the gene matches. Germline V gene data show CDR1 as SNHLY and CDR2 as FYNNEI. For the CDR3, the DNA is TGTGCCAGCAAAGGGGAGGGGACAGATACGCAGTATTTT. It encodes CASKGEGTDTQYF.

V usage is TRBV3-1 (or the pseudogene TRBV3-2) and J usage is TRBJ2-3; the match to TRBD2 covers 8 bases. The CDR3 contains 15 residues. The trim removed 4 bases at V and 2 bases at J, leaving 5 bases unmatched. Germline V gene sequence: CDR1 LGHDT, CDR2 YNNKEL (reference sequence). CDR3 DNA sequence: TGTGCCAGCAGCCCTCGGGAGGGGGACACAGATACGCAGTATTTT. It codes for CASSPREGDTDTQYF.

J is TRBJ2-3 and V is TRBV7-9; D is ambiguous. This CDR3 spans 17 amino acids. V was shortened by 1 base and J by 3 bases, with 17 bases between the two germline ends. Germline V gene sequence: CDR1 SEHNR, CDR2 FQNEAQ (reference sequence). The CDR3 loop reads CASSLVILKESTDTQYF. The CDR3 DNA reads TGTGCCAGCAGCTTAGTTATCTTAAAGGAGTCGACAGATACGCAGTATTTT.

This clone was found once. This rearrangement joins TRBV6-5 to TRBJ1-1, with a tentative D call TRBD1 (5 bases). Trimming shortened V by 5 bases and J by 1 base, and 14 bases separated the two germline ends. The length of the CDR3 is 15 residues. The V gene's germline CDR1 is MNHEY and CDR2 SVGAGI. The CDR3 nucleotides read TGTGCCAGCAGTCCTTCGATAGGACAGAACACTGAAGCTTTCTTT. Encoded protein: CASSPSIGQNTEAFF.

The genes are TRBV7-9 and TRBJ1-2; D ambiguous. The V end lost 2 bases, the J end lost 3 bases, and 16 bases lay between the germline ends. The germline CDR1 and CDR2 sequences are SEHNR and FQNEAQ (reference sequence). This CDR3 contains 16 residues. The CDR3 DNA follows: TGTGCCAGCAGCTTACAGCTAAAAGGGTGGGACTATGGCTACACCTTC. Translation gives CASSLQLKGWDYGYTF.

This clone was counted a single time. V and J are TRBV10-2 and TRBJ2-5; D might be TRBD1 (6 bases). Germline assignment: CDR1 WSHSY and CDR2 SAAADI. V was cut by 8 bases and J by 4 bases, with 17 bases left in between. This CDR3 region has 14 residues. DNA for the CDR3: TGCGCCAGCCGTTTGGACAGCGCATCAGAGACCCAGTACTTC. It specifies CASRLDSASETQYF.

The V and J genes are TRBV6-2 or TRBV6-3 and TRBJ2-1; D is undetermined. Trimming removed 0 bases from V and 4 bases from J, with 4 bases in between. Germline V gene data show CDR1 as MNHEY and CDR2 as SVGEGT. The CDR3 consists of 13 residues. The CDR3 nucleotides are TGTGCCAGCAGTTACTCTAGGTACAATGAGCAGTTCTTC. Translated: CASSYSRYNEQFF.